These 32 T cell receptor beta chains were all obtained from the same sample, sequenced in a study of radiation and T cells in renal cell carcinoma. Time point specified: baseline pretreatment blood. Treatment specified: 15 Gy SBRT to primary tumor, nephrectomy 4 weeks later. Here immunoSEQ multiplex PCR was the method, and the copy in TCRdb shows in-frame clones only, minus some. The sample records 150,000 or so clones, about 85% being singletons. Source: blood, taken from a patient whose treatment included radiotherapy and nephrectomy. The receptors were sampled from a woman between 65 and 79 years old with renal cell carcinoma.

This chain uses TRBV5-4 with TRBJ1-5; D is possibly TRBD1 (6 bases). Trimming removed 4 bases at V and 0 bases at J, with 8 bases between. CDR1 SGHNT and CDR2 YYREEE come from the germline V gene (reference sequence). The CDR3 extends over 14 amino acids. The CDR3 here is CASSAGHSNQPQHF. CDR3 bases: TGTGCCAGCAGCGCGGGACATAGCAATCAGCCCCAGCATTTT.

This chain uses TRBV6-1 with TRBJ1-5, with D tentatively TRBD1 (6 bases). In germline, CDR1 is MNHNS, CDR2 SASEGT. The germline V and J ends were trimmed by 8 bases and 0 bases, with 11 bases remaining between them. CDR3 length: 14 amino acids. CDR3 coding DNA: TGTGCCAGCGGACAGCCGAATAGCAATCAGCCCCAGCATTTT. It yields the protein CASGQPNSNQPQHF.

The gene calls are TRBV7-9 and TRBJ1-4; D is possibly TRBD1 (5 bases). V was cut by 5 bases and J by 14 bases, with 15 bases left in between. The CDR3 loop spans 12 amino acids. From germline, CDR1 is SEHNR and CDR2 FQNEAQ (reference sequence). This CDR3 reads CASSPLWGTLFF. CDR3 in DNA: TGTGCCAGCAGCCCCCTATGGGGGACTCTGTTTTTT.

The chain employs TRBV4-2 and TRBJ2-1; D uncertain. Deletions cut 1 base from V and 5 bases from J, with 12 bases between. CDR3 length: 15 residues. The germline V gene has CDR1 LGHNA and CDR2 YNFKEQ. DNA of the CDR3: TGTGCCAGCAGCCAAGCCAGACCAGACAACAATGAGCAGTTCTTC. Protein: CASSQARPDNNEQFF.

V and J are TRBV11-1 and TRBJ1-2; 9 bases agree with TRBD1. J gave up 5 bases and V 5 bases, and 3 bases lay outside the gene matches. Looked up from germline, CDR1 is SGHAT and CDR2 is FQDESV (reference sequence). The length of the CDR3 is 13 residues. The DNA of the CDR3 is TGTGCCAGCAGCCGAGACAGGGGGTATGGCTACACCTTC. Its translation: CASSRDRGYGYTF. Filled out from reference TRBV11-1 and TRBJ1-2, the complete variable domain reads EAEVAQSPRYKITEKSQAVAFWCDPISGHATLYWYRQILGQGPELLVQFQDESVVDDSQLPKDRFSAERLKGVDSTLKIQPAELGDSAMYLCASSRDRGYGYTFGSGTRLTVV.

The V call is TRBV7-8, the J call TRBJ1-1; D not resolved. The length of the CDR3 is 12 residues. Germline loops: CDR1 SGHVS, CDR2 FQNEAQ. V shed 5 bases and J shed 1 base, with 5 bases lying between them. CDR3 nucleotides: TGTGCCAGCAGCCACAGGAACACTGAAGCTTTCTTT. Translating gives CASSHRNTEAFF.

The V call is TRBV4-2, the J call TRBJ2-4, with 7 bases aligning to TRBD1. CDR1 LGHNA and CDR2 YNFKEQ come from the germline V gene. This CDR3 has 16 residues. The J segment lost 7 bases and the V segment lost 4 bases, leaving 13 bases of the junction unmatched. CDR3: CASSRRDRDVFNIQYF. The CDR3 DNA reads TGTGCCAGCAGCCGCCGAGACAGGGACGTATTTAACATTCAGTACTTC.

The CDR3: CASSSGQGDEQYF. The CDR3 coding sequence is TGTGCCAGCAGCTCAGGTCAAGGGGACGAGCAGTACTTC. The chain employs TRBV7-3 and TRBJ2-7; weak D call: TRBD1 (5 bases). From germline, CDR1 is SGHTA and CDR2 FQGTGA. With 4 bases removed from V and 5 bases from J, the gap between germline ends came to 12 bases. CDR3 length equals 13 residues.

CDR3: CASSFSGGTGELFF. The CDR3 DNA is TGCGCCAGCAGCTTTAGCGGGGGGACCGGGGAGCTGTTTTTT. This rearrangement joins TRBV5-1 to TRBJ2-2; 10 bases map to TRBD2. The junction had 0 bases not matched to a gene; V was cut back by 2 bases and J by 5 bases. The CDR3 sequence is 14 residues long. CDR1 is SGHRS and CDR2 is YFSETQ in the germline V gene.

V usage is TRBV5-1 and J usage is TRBJ2-7, with D possibly being TRBD1 (6 bases). Germline CDR1 SGHRS, CDR2 YFSETQ. Deletions cut 2 bases from V and 7 bases from J, with 19 bases between. This CDR3 contains 15 residues. The CDR3 DNA sequence: TGCGCCAGCAGCTTAGGAGATCCAGGGGTCGGAGAGCAGTACTTC. Translated, it gives CASSLGDPGVGEQYF.

The chain links TRBV5-1 to TRBJ2-1; D remains ambiguous. Per germline, CDR1 SGHRS and CDR2 YFSETQ. The CDR3 is made up of 12 amino acids. Trimming removed 1 base from V and 7 bases from J, with 6 bases in between. The CDR3 bases are TGCGCCAGCAGCTTGAAGGGAAATGAGCAGTTCTTC. It translates to CASSLKGNEQFF.

This chain uses TRBV5-4 with TRBJ2-3; 9 bases are shared with TRBD2. This CDR3 comprises 16 residues. The V segment lost 4 bases and the J segment 0 bases; nucleotides outside the gene matches: 6. Germline values: CDR1 SGHNT, CDR2 YYREEE (reference sequence). The CDR3 spells CASSPRLAESTDTQYF. The CDR3 nucleotides are TGTGCCAGCAGCCCCAGACTAGCGGAGAGCACAGATACGCAGTATTTT.

This chain connects TRBV30 to TRBJ2-7; TRBD1 is a possible D gene (5 bases). This CDR3 is 12 amino acids long. Trimming removed 2 bases from V and 3 bases from J, with 8 bases in between. Germline assignment: CDR1 GTSNPN and CDR2 SVGIG (reference sequence). The CDR3 region has the DNA TGTGCCTGGAGTTATAGGGGCTACGAGCAGTACTTC. Translation: CAWSYRGYEQYF.

V and J are TRBV28 and TRBJ2-7; 10 bases are a match to TRBD1. The J segment lost 4 bases and the V segment lost 6 bases, leaving 3 bases of the junction unmatched. In germline, CDR1 is MDHEN, CDR2 SYDVKM. This CDR3 region has 13 residues. The DNA of the CDR3 is TGTGCCAGCAGCTGGGGACAGGGGTACGAGCAGTACTTC. Protein product: CASSWGQGYEQYF.

The chain combines TRBV5-1 with TRBJ2-3; D possibly uses TRBD1 or TRBD2 (6 bases each). The CDR3 is 15 residues long. Germline values: CDR1 SGHRS, CDR2 YFSETQ. Trimming pared 0 bases from V and 6 bases from J, leaving 14 bases between. CDR3 DNA sequence: TGCGCCAGCAGCTTGGAGGGGGGCGCAGGGGATACGCAGTATTTT. Its protein product is CASSLEGGAGDTQYF.

The chain uses TRBV5-6 and TRBJ1-2; D gene ambiguous. Germline CDR1 and CDR2: SGHDT and YYEEEE. The CDR3 is made up of 12 amino acids. V shed 2 bases and J shed 4 bases, with 6 bases lying between them. The CDR3 reads CASSFSSYGYTF. The CDR3 DNA sequence: TGTGCCAGCAGCTTTTCCAGCTATGGCTACACCTTC.

The chain couples TRBV7-2 to TRBJ2-7; 8 bases fit TRBD1. The V gene end was trimmed by 5 bases and the J gene end by 4 bases; junction bases not matched to a gene: 13. This CDR3 comprises 16 residues. Looked up from germline, CDR1 is SGHTA and CDR2 is FQGNSA. This CDR3 reads CASSLVGTGHMYEQYF. The CDR3 nucleotides are TGTGCCAGCAGCCTTGTGGGGACAGGTCATATGTACGAGCAGTACTTC.

The chain is built from TRBV6-5 and TRBJ1-4; 8 nucleotides align to TRBD1. Germline V gene sequence: CDR1 MNHEY, CDR2 SVGAGI. Trimming removed 0 bases from V and 11 bases from J; junction bases left unmatched: 8. The CDR3 totals 15 residues. The CDR3 region is CASSYSGTGGRKLFF. CDR3 sequence (DNA): TGTGCCAGCAGTTACTCCGGGACAGGCGGGAGGAAACTGTTTTTT.

This clone was recorded a few times. The genes are TRBV30 and TRBJ1-3; D is undetermined. The CDR3 contains 11 residues. Germline CDR1 GTSNPN, CDR2 SVGIG (reference sequence). With 3 bases removed from V and 8 bases from J, the gap between germline ends came to 8 bases. CDR3 sequence reads: CAWSGPDTIYF. The CDR3 DNA follows: TGTGCCTGGAGCGGACCCGACACCATATATTTT.

This clone was picked up one time. The chain couples TRBV9 to TRBJ1-1; D might be TRBD1 (5 bases). Per germline, CDR1 SGDLS and CDR2 YYNGEE. The CDR3 contains 13 residues. Trimming shortened V by 0 bases and J by 7 bases, and 10 bases separated the two germline ends. In nucleotides, the CDR3 is TGTGCCAGCAGCGTAGAGGGCACAGGTGAAGCTTTCTTT. This translates into CASSVEGTGEAFF.

The chain uses TRBV19 and TRBJ2-2, with 9 bases matching TRBD1. V dropped 0 bases and J dropped 5; count of bases not matched to a gene: 10. Germline V CDR1 and CDR2: LNHDA, SQIVND (reference sequence). The CDR3 is 18 amino acids. The CDR3 loop is CASSIDPAGQGRTGELFF. CDR3 bases: TGTGCCAGTAGTATAGATCCCGCGGGACAGGGTCGTACCGGGGAGCTGTTTTTT. The entire variable domain, with the rest obtained from reference TRBV19 and TRBJ2-2, is as follows: DGGITQSPKYLFRKEGQNVTLSCEQNLNHDAMYWYRQDPGQGLRLIYYSQIVNDFQKGDIAEGYSVSREKKESFPLTVTSAQKNPTAFYLCASSIDPAGQGRTGELFFGEGSRLTVL.

The chain is built from TRBV5-6 and TRBJ1-4, with 8 positions matching TRBD1. V was clipped by 3 bases and J by 8 bases; unmatched bases: 12. Germline CDR1 is SGHDT and CDR2 is YYEEEE. The CDR3 is 16 residues long. The CDR3 is CASSYRRTGKLEKLFF. In nucleotides, the CDR3 is TGTGCCAGCAGCTACAGAAGGACAGGGAAATTAGAAAAACTGTTTTTT. The full variable domain, in which reference TRBV5-6 and TRBJ1-4 provide the parts outside the CDR3, is DAGVTQSPTHLIKTRGQQVTLRCSPKSGHDTVSWYQQALGQGPQFIFQYYEEEERQRGNFPDRFSGHQFPNYSSELNVNALLLGDSALYLCASSYRRTGKLEKLFFGSGTQLSVL.

CDR3 nucleotide sequence: TGTGCTAGTGGTTCCGGTGGGGGGTACAATGAGCAGTTCTTC. This gives the protein CASGSGGGYNEQFF. The genes are TRBV12-5 and TRBJ2-1; tentatively, D is TRBD2 (6 bases). Germline V gene sequence: CDR1 LGHNT, CDR2 FRNRAP. Trimming cost V 4 bases and J 4 bases, with 11 bases left between them. The CDR3 is 14 residues long. Full variable domain (missing parts from reference TRBV12-5 and TRBJ2-1): DARVTQTPRHKVTEMGQEVTMRCQPILGHNTVFWYRQTMMQGLELLAYFRNRAPLDDSGMPKDRFSAEMPDATLATLKIQPSEPRDSAVYFCASGSGGGYNEQFFGPGTRLTVL.

This chain uses TRBV2 with TRBJ1-4; D gene uncertain. Germline V CDR1 and CDR2: SNHLY, FYNNEI. CDR3 length equals 15 residues. Trimming shortened V by 5 bases and J by 2 bases, and 12 bases separated the two germline ends. The CDR3 coding sequence is TGTGCCAGCAGTCGTATATCCGGGACTAATGAAAAACTGTTTTTT. Protein: CASSRISGTNEKLFF.

The chain recombines TRBV5-1 with TRBJ2-2; weak D call: TRBD2 (5 bases). This CDR3 is built from 15 residues. Trimming shortened V by 3 bases and J by 4 bases, and 13 bases separated the two germline ends. Looked up from germline, CDR1 is SGHRS and CDR2 is YFSETQ. CDR3 nucleotide sequence: TGCGCCAGCAGCTCCGGACTGGCCTTCACCGGGGAGCTGTTTTTT. Translating it yields CASSSGLAFTGELFF.

The chain carries TRBV7-2 and TRBJ2-7; the D is unclear. V lost 3 bases, J lost 0 bases, and 6 bases lay in between. The CDR3 consists of 13 residues. CDR1 SGHTA and CDR2 FQGNSA come from the germline V gene. CDR3: CASSFQNSYEQYF. The CDR3, as DNA: TGTGCCAGCAGCTTCCAAAACTCCTACGAGCAGTACTTC.

J is TRBJ2-5 and V is TRBV29-1; 9 bases line up with TRBD1. The germline CDR1 and CDR2 sequences are SQVTM and ANQGSEA. This CDR3 contains 13 residues. Trimming removed 6 bases from V and 4 bases from J; junction bases left unmatched: 6. The CDR3 sequence: CSVSGTGRETQYF. CDR3 sequence (DNA): TGCAGCGTCTCCGGGACAGGGAGAGAGACCCAGTACTTC.

The rearrangement joins TRBV28 to TRBJ2-5, with 12 bases lining up with TRBD2. The V gene's germline CDR1 is MDHEN and CDR2 SYDVKM. The CDR3 is made up of 13 amino acids. J gave up 7 bases and V 6 bases, and 3 bases lay outside the gene matches. As DNA, the CDR3 is TGTGCCAGCAGCTTGACTAGCGGGGGGACCCAGTACTTC. This sequence encodes CASSLTSGGTQYF.

The chain joins TRBV4-3 to TRBJ2-1, with D unresolved. The CDR3 consists of 15 residues. V lost 0 bases and J lost 5, with 11 bases in between. CDR1 and CDR2 (germline): LGHNA, YSLEER. The CDR3 region has the DNA TGCGCCAGCAGCCAAGAAGGTATCTCGGACAATGAGCAGTTCTTC. Translation gives CASSQEGISDNEQFF.

The chain links TRBV6-1 to TRBJ1-1; D is ambiguous. Deletions cut 8 bases from V and 1 base from J, with 8 bases between. Germline V gene sequence: CDR1 MNHNS, CDR2 SASEGT. The CDR3 length is 12 residues. The CDR3 is CASWTGNTEAFF. CDR3 coding DNA: TGTGCCAGCTGGACGGGGAACACTGAAGCTTTCTTT.

A note on this clone: This CDR3 is also generated by other DNA sequences in the sample. The chain combines TRBV19 with TRBJ2-7; 8 nucleotides align to TRBD1. CDR1 is LNHDA, CDR2 SQIVND, per germline (reference sequence). The V gene end was trimmed by 1 base and the J gene end by 3 bases; junction bases not matched to a gene: 2. CDR3 length equals 14 residues. The CDR3 is CASSIGTGSYEQYF. The DNA for the CDR3 is TGTGCCAGTAGTATAGGGACAGGGAGCTACGAGCAGTACTTC.

The V call is TRBV30, the J call TRBJ1-2; perhaps TRBD1 as D (6 bases). Germline-derived CDR1 and CDR2 are GTSNPN and SVGIG (reference sequence). The germline V and J ends were trimmed by 1 base and 1 base, with 10 bases remaining between them. This CDR3 has 14 amino acids. DNA for the CDR3: TGTGCCTGGAGTGCCGGACAGAGTAACTATGGCTACACCTTC. Encoded protein: CAWSAGQSNYGYTF.